The T cell receptor beta chain under discussion was sequenced for a study of blood T cell repertoires in COVID-19 (dated by TCRdb to 2018 to 2020). Regarding the research as a whole: Samples from collaborators originated in the United States, Italy and Spain and spanned both the acute and convalescent phases of COVID-19. Subjects who had been exposed to COVID-19, were actively infected with it, or had recovered from it provided the deeply sampled blood TCRbeta repertoires that made up the dataset. The samples were drawn from two sources: the first 160 participants of the ongoing ImmuneRACE study, and over 1,000 subjects contributed by 6 global collaborators. The repertoires were released in a freely available public database intended as a resource for research on the immune response to SARS-CoV-2. Where HLA class I and class II types were available, the types were taken from metadata supplied by the sample provider, not from assay-based typing. Nearly every sample came with metadata listing a de-identified subject ID, COVID-19 status, age in years and sex. The prospective study material was composed of cDNA or gDNA derived from T cells, B-cell-depleted T cells, or PBMCs.

The immunoSEQ Assay, a bias-controlled multiplex PCR, was used to amplify TCRbeta CDR3 regions from genomic DNA. As for the authors' bioinformatics: Within the assay, amplification of reference gene primers was used to estimate how many nucleated cells each sample contained. To quantify the absolute abundance of each unique TCRbeta CDR3 rearrangement, sequence reads were collapsed and filtered. For each sample, productive Simpson clonality was calculated as the square root of Simpson's diversity index over productive rearrangements. The table was pulled from immuneACCESS by TCRdb, which kept in-frame rearrangements only. Such tables lose some clones; where checked, under half of the loss comes from unresolved V genes, and the rest has no known cause. V and J calls and clone size are copied from that table; D and trimming were computed from the DNA. The sample contains around 80,000 clones, approximately 85% of them found a single time. Of the sample, around 9.6% is held by the ten largest clones.

Including the terminal cysteine and phenylalanine, the CDR3 comprises 14 residues. The kept DNA is CDR3 alone, 42 bases in frame from the first base. Deletion took 7 bases off V and 0 bases off J, with a span of 10 bases between the germline ends. Via the germline V gene (reference sequence), CDR1 is SEHNR and CDR2 FQNEAQ. Of note for this clone: Its antigen remains undetermined. No base quality values were provided; no much bigger clone lies one nucleotide off.

What the study reported, not specific to this receptor: The amount of clinical and demographic metadata varied by source and participant and was provided uncurated.

One collaborating source in Seattle enrolled patients during active infection and followed them longitudinally through the course of disease. The collaborating institutions used their own protocols to collect whole blood in K2EDTA tubes. For TCRbeta analysis, collaborators shipped samples as frozen whole blood, isolated PBMCs, or DNA extracted from either of those sample types. The rearrangement combines TRBV7-9 with TRBJ2-1, with TRBD1 tentatively as D gene (6 bases match). The sequencing sample was made of peripheral blood. The sequence derives from a man in his fifties with COVID-19, enrolled during active disease. CDR3 reads: CASNRGSSYNEQFF. At the DNA level, the sequence is TGTGCCAGCAATAGGGGGAGCTCCTACAATGAGCAGTTCTTC.